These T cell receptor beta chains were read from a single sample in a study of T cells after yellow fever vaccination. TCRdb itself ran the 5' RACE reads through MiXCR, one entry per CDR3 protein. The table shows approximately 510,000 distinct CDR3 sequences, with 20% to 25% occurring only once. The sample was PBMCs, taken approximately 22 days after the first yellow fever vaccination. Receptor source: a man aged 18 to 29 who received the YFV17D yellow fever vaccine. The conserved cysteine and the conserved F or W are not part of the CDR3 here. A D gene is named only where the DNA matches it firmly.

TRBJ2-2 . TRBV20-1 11 SAWSVDTGELF
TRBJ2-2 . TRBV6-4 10 ASSGRTGELF
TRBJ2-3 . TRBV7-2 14 ASSSGAGASTYTQY
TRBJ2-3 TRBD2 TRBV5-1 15 ASSKGLAGLDTDTQY
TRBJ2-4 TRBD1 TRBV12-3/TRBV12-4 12 ASSYQGAMNIQY
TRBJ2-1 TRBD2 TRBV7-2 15 ASSSGQFAGGLNEQF
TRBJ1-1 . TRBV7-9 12 ASSLRRVDTEAF
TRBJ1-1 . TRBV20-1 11 SGGPPSGTEAF
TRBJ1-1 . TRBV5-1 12 ASSLDGLNTEAF
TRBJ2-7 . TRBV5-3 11 AMSLGTPYEQY
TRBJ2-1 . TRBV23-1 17 ASSQSPRRQQGIRNEQF
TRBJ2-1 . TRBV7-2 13 ASSDLPGGTGEQF
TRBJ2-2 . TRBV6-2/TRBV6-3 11 ASGGFETGELF
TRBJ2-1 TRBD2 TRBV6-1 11 ATGTSGRDEQF
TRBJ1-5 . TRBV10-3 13 AIAPGAGGNQPQH
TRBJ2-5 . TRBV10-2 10 ASKGLGETQY
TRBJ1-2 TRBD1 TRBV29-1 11 SVYSDRDRGYT
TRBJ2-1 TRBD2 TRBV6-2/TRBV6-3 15 ASSTLAVPSSYNEQF
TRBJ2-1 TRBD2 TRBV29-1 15 SVETLIAGGFYDEQF
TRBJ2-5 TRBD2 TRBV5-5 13 ASSLNSGGAETQY
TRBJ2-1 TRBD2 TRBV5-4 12 ASSITSGVNEQF
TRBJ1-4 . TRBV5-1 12 ASSPVRGGEKLF
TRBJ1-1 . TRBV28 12 ASSLFFPNTEAF
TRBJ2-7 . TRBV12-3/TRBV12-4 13 ASSSLGGNTYEQY
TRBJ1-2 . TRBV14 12 ASSQDTAAYGYT
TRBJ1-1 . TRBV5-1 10 ASSLDYTEAF
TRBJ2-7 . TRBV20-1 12 SARDLRWPYEQY
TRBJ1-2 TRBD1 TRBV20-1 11 LSGGQAIYGYT
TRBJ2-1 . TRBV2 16 ASPEEGAGWSSYNEQF
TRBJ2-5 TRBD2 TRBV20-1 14 SARDASGGAGETQY
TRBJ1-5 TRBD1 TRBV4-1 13 ASSQETGANQPQH
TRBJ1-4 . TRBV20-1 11 SARVSGDEKLF
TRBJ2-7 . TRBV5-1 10 ASSAYSYEQY
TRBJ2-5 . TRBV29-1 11 SVDRVSRETQY
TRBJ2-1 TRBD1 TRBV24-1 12 ATAVTGGYNEQF
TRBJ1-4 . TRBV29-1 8 SVGNEKLF
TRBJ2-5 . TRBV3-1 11 ASRAKVGETQY
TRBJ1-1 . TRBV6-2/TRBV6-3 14 ASSYKSVLGNTEAF